Reported below is one T cell receptor beta chain. The junction had 6 bases not matched to a gene; V was cut back by 4 bases and J by 0 bases. CDR3 length: 16 amino acids. Germline V gene lookup returns CDR1 MNHEY and CDR2 SVGAGI. These data come from a study of shared T cell receptors in the human thymus. Repertoires were generated with immunoSEQ multiplex PCR, while TCRdb's copy carries only in-frame clones and drops some. The table lists 630,000 or so clones, more than 75% of them singletons. These data also formed part of another study, on human thymus T cells. As that report states: Thymic resections from corrective heart surgery supplied the tissue. Blood and thymic repertoires both appeared biased in V and J gene usage. Thymic TCR repertoires of unrelated people reportedly overlapped highly.

The chain recombines TRBV6-5 with TRBJ2-1, with 7 bases identical to TRBD1. The clonotype originates from a boy under two years old with a congenital heart defect. Sequencing was performed on thymocytes. The CDR3 coding sequence is TGTGCCAGCAGTTCAACCGGGGACAGCTCCTACAATGAGCAGTTCTTC. This translates into CASSSTGDSSYNEQFF.